Listed below are T cell receptor beta chains from one sample, sequenced in a study of blood T cell repertoires in COVID-19. The table came from immunoSEQ multiplex PCR; TCRdb's copy has only in-frame clones and leaves some out. The sample consists of 80,000 to 100,000 clones, approximately 79% of them appearing once. Specimen: peripheral blood. The receptors shown here come from a man between 70 and 80 years old with active or convalescent COVID-19. CDR3s include the opening cysteine and the closing phenylalanine or tryptophan. The order of the fields is clone size, V gene, D gene, J gene, CDR3 protein, CDR3 DNA. The D gene is left open where the match is weak. For some rows the clone size is stated as once, few or many, or as a class when expanded; others skip it.

>NA|TRBV5-1|NA|TRBJ1-5
CASSLGQYSNQPQHF
TGCGCCAGCAGCTTGGGACAATATAGCAATCAGCCCCAGCATTTT
>few|TRBV5-4|TRBD1|TRBJ2-7
CASSLGQGGYEQYF
TGTGCCAGCAGCTTGGGACAGGGTGGATACGAGCAGTACTTC
>NA|TRBV19|TRBD2|TRBJ2-7
CASSIPSGEQYF
TGTGCCAGTAGTATCCCTAGCGGGGAGCAGTACTTC
>once|TRBV19|TRBD1|TRBJ2-1
CASSRGQGAANEQFF
TGTGCCAGTAGTAGGGGACAGGGGGCCGCCAATGAGCAGTTCTTC
>NA|TRBV5-5|NA|TRBJ1-1
CASSFPGRVTEAFF
TGTGCCAGCAGCTTCCCCGGGAGGGTCACTGAAGCTTTCTTT
>NA|TRBV4-1|NA|TRBJ1-4
CASSQAGRAKGANEKLFF
TGCGCCAGCAGCCAAGCTGGCCGAGCGAAGGGGGCTAATGAAAAACTGTTTTTT
>NA|TRBV2|TRBD1|TRBJ2-2
CASRGQGETGELFF
TGTGCCAGCAGGGGACAGGGAGAAACCGGGGAGCTGTTTTTT
>once|TRBV19|TRBD1|TRBJ1-1
CASSIRTGNVDTEAFF
TGTGCCAGTAGTATAAGGACAGGGAATGTTGACACTGAAGCTTTCTTT
>NA|TRBV6-4|NA|TRBJ2-7
CASGRDFLSEQYF
TGTGCCAGCGGGCGGGACTTTCTCTCCGAGCAGTACTTC
>NA|TRBV10-3|NA|TRBJ1-1
CAITPGGLVTEAFF
TGTGCCATCACCCCGGGGGGTCTTGTCACTGAAGCTTTCTTT
>NA|TRBV11-2|TRBD2|TRBJ2-1
CASSSRTSGGPNEQFF
TGTGCCAGCAGTTCCCGTACTAGCGGGGGACCTAATGAGCAGTTCTTC
>NA|TRBV5-5|NA|TRBJ1-2
CASSLVPGHSSNYGYTF
TGTGCCAGCAGCTTGGTTCCCGGACACTCTTCTAACTATGGCTACACCTTC
>few|TRBV11-1|TRBD1|TRBJ2-7
CASSRGLTGNSYEQYF
TGTGCCAGCAGCAGAGGCTTGACAGGGAACTCCTACGAGCAGTACTTC
>NA|TRBV11-1|TRBD2|TRBJ2-1
CASSLATSGGANEQFF
TGTGCCAGCAGCTTAGCTACTAGCGGGGGGGCGAATGAGCAGTTCTTC
>NA|TRBV5-4|TRBD2|TRBJ2-1
CASSRGLAGGHEQFF
TGTGCCAGCAGCCGCGGACTAGCGGGGGGGCATGAGCAGTTCTTC
>many|TRBV7-9|TRBD1|TRBJ2-4
CASSLDTGGRNIQYF
TGTGCCAGCAGCTTAGACACAGGGGGGCGAAACATTCAGTACTTC
>few|TRBV2|NA|TRBJ2-7
CASRRDSNEQYF
TGTGCCAGCAGGCGGGACTCAAACGAGCAGTACTTC
>few|TRBV7-3|NA|TRBJ2-7
CASSPSGLSYEQYF
TGTGCCAGCAGCCCCTCAGGGTTAAGCTACGAGCAGTACTTC
>NA|TRBV5-1|NA|TRBJ2-3
CASRTIPAGDTQYF
TGCGCCAGCAGAACGATACCGGCGGGAGATACGCAGTATTTT
>NA|TRBV14|TRBD1|TRBJ1-1
CASSQGLLTGITEAFF
TGTGCCAGCAGCCAAGGCTTACTGACAGGGATCACTGAAGCTTTCTTT
>NA|TRBV19|NA|TRBJ2-5
CASSMEVRLRIETQYF
TGTGCCAGTAGTATGGAGGTGAGACTACGAATCGAGACCCAGTACTTC
>NA|TRBV5-6|NA|TRBJ2-3
CASSLAADTQYF
TGTGCCAGCAGCTTAGCGGCAGATACGCAGTATTTT
>NA|TRBV24-1|TRBD2|TRBJ2-3
CATSDPSGGAPDTQYF
TGTGCCACCAGTGACCCCAGCGGGGGGGCCCCAGATACGCAGTATTTT
>NA|TRBV2|TRBD2|TRBJ2-1
CTTSGGLPYNEQFF
TGTACGACTAGCGGGGGCCTCCCCTACAATGAGCAGTTCTTC
>few|TRBV7-8|TRBD2|TRBJ2-1
CASSPGLAGAGYEQFF
TGTGCCAGCAGCCCGGGACTAGCGGGGGCCGGGTATGAGCAGTTCTTC
>NA|TRBV28|TRBD1|TRBJ1-5
CASRGRTGGLQPQHF
TGTGCCAGCAGGGGGAGGACAGGGGGCTTGCAGCCCCAGCATTTT
>NA|TRBV7-9|TRBD2|TRBJ2-5
CASSAGEGWQETQYF
TGTGCCAGCAGCGCCGGGGAGGGGTGGCAAGAGACCCAGTACTTC
>once|TRBV7-6|NA|TRBJ1-2
CASSPTPQVYNYGYTF
TGTGCCAGCAGCCCCACCCCGCAGGTGTATAACTATGGCTACACCTTC
>NA|TRBV2|TRBD1|TRBJ2-1
CASSPSRGQINNEQFF
TGTGCCAGCAGTCCGAGTCGGGGACAGATTAACAATGAGCAGTTCTTC
>NA|TRBV5-4|NA|TRBJ1-1
CASSLTGTAEAFF
TGTGCCAGCAGCTTGACAGGGACGGCTGAAGCTTTCTTT
>NA|TRBV2|NA|TRBJ2-1
CASSVENEQFF
TGTGCCAGCAGCGTAGAGAATGAGCAGTTCTTC
>NA|TRBV18|NA|TRBJ2-5
CASSPGAGETQYF
TGTGCCAGCTCACCCGGGGCGGGGGAGACCCAGTACTTC
>NA|TRBV15|NA|TRBJ1-1
CATRTNRATEAFF
TGTGCCACCAGAACAAACAGGGCCACTGAAGCTTTCTTT
>NA|TRBV29-1|NA|TRBJ1-2
CSVRNPQGFGYTF
TGCAGCGTCCGCAACCCCCAGGGGTTCGGCTACACCTTC
>NA|TRBV18|NA|TRBJ1-1
CASSPQDTTLNTEAFF
TGTGCCAGCTCACCGCAGGATACCACCCTGAACACTGAAGCTTTCTTT
>NA|TRBV7-8|TRBD1|TRBJ1-2
CASSLAARTGGHGYTF
TGTGCCAGCAGCTTAGCCGCCAGGACAGGGGGCCATGGCTACACCTTC
>few|TRBV4-1|TRBD2|TRBJ2-2
CASSQEGASGGAGELFF
TGCGCCAGCAGCCAAGAAGGAGCTAGCGGGGGGGCAGGGGAGCTGTTTTTT
>NA|TRBV27|NA|TRBJ2-2
CASRAKGSAGTGELFF
TGTGCCAGCAGGGCGAAAGGGAGCGCCGGCACCGGGGAGCTGTTTTTT
>once|TRBV5-1|NA|TRBJ1-2
CASSLGGRLYGYTF
TGCGCCAGCAGCTTGGGGGGGCGCCTCTATGGCTACACCTTC
>NA|TRBV5-1|TRBD2|TRBJ2-2
CASSVPSGGTGELFF
TGCGCCAGCAGCGTCCCTAGCGGGGGGACCGGGGAGCTGTTTTTT
>NA|TRBV29-1|TRBD1|TRBJ1-2
CSVEVGTAHKYGYTF
TGCAGCGTTGAAGTCGGGACAGCCCACAAGTATGGCTACACCTTC
>NA|TRBV5-8|NA|TRBJ1-6
CASSSQPGLNSPLHF
TGTGCCAGCAGCTCGCAGCCAGGTTTGAATTCACCCCTCCACTTT
>NA|TRBV12-3/TRBV12-4|NA|TRBJ1-5
CASSLSGNQPQHF
TGTGCCAGCAGTTTATCCGGGAATCAGCCCCAGCATTTT
>NA|TRBV5-1|NA|TRBJ2-7
CASSLGQGGEQYF
TGCGCCAGCAGCTTGGGACAGGGAGGCGAGCAGTACTTC
>NA|TRBV6-5|TRBD1|TRBJ2-2
CASRTGVHDTGELFF
TGTGCCAGCAGGACAGGGGTTCATGACACCGGGGAGCTGTTTTTT
>NA|TRBV10-3|TRBD2|TRBJ2-7
CAISDGGDRSEQYF
TGTGCCATCAGTGATGGGGGGGACCGGAGCGAGCAGTACTTC
>NA|TRBV12-3/TRBV12-4|TRBD1|TRBJ2-7
CASSSQGSEQYF
TGTGCCAGCAGTTCACAGGGGAGCGAGCAGTACTTC
>NA|TRBV19|NA|TRBJ1-3
CASIGGTGNTIYF
TGTGCCAGTATTGGAGGGACTGGAAACACCATATATTTT
>NA|TRBV6-5|NA|TRBJ1-6
CASSFDGFYNSPLHF
TGTGCCAGCAGTTTCGACGGGTTCTATAATTCACCCCTCCACTTT
>NA|TRBV21-1|NA|TRBJ1-5
CASPPPAGSNQPQHF
TGTGCCAGCCCCCCCCCGGCAGGAAGCAATCAGCCCCAGCATTTT
>NA|TRBV2|TRBD1|TRBJ2-6
CAQFGGTGGPGANVLTF
TGTGCCCAATTCGGGGGGACAGGGGGCCCTGGGGCCAACGTCCTGACTTTC
>NA|TRBV18|NA|TRBJ1-2
CASSQDISNYGYTF
TGTGCCAGCTCACAGGACATTTCTAACTATGGCTACACCTTC
>NA|TRBV11-2|TRBD1|TRBJ2-1
CASSPRPRDRLYNEQFF
TGTGCCAGCAGCCCCCGGCCTCGGGACAGGTTATACAATGAGCAGTTCTTC
>NA|TRBV4-3|NA|TRBJ2-6
CASSQGALASGANVLTF
TGCGCCAGCAGCCAGGGAGCTCTGGCCTCTGGGGCCAACGTCCTGACTTTC
>once|TRBV5-6|TRBD1|TRBJ2-5
CASSLKGQGPETQYF
TGTGCCAGCAGCTTGAAGGGACAGGGCCCTGAGACCCAGTACTTC
>NA|TRBV29-1|NA|TRBJ2-1
CSVDSDTSYNEQFF
TGCAGCGTTGACTCCGACACCTCCTACAATGAGCAGTTCTTC
>NA|TRBV5-1|TRBD1|TRBJ1-2
CASSPTDRAYGYTF
TGCGCCAGCAGCCCGACGGACAGGGCTTATGGCTACACCTTC
>few|TRBV6-5|TRBD1|TRBJ2-7
CASRTGTGKVHEQYF
TGTGCCAGCAGGACCGGGACAGGGAAAGTTCACGAGCAGTACTTC
>NA|TRBV12-3/TRBV12-4|NA|TRBJ1-1
CASSFRETTEAFF
TGTGCCAGCAGTTTTAGGGAGACCACTGAAGCTTTCTTT
>NA|TRBV19|TRBD2|TRBJ2-5
CASSPERGAQETQYF
TGTGCCAGTAGTCCCGAGCGGGGGGCCCAAGAGACCCAGTACTTC